This TCR beta chain comes out of a study of T-cell reconstitution after alpha-beta-depleted transplantation in children. Study conclusions and caveats: Some patients' high day-60 TCRbeta diversity was traced to surviving recipient T cells and thymic progenitors.

There are many counts of this clonotype. The antigen is not known. Researchers prepared the TCRbeta library using unique molecular identifiers, the study reports. In TCRdb, the PCR reads were re-called with MiXCR into one record per CDR3 protein. The sample lists approximately 500,000 distinct CDR3 sequences; more than 9% were seen once. The CDR3 has 15 amino acids. Per the germline V gene, CDR1 is LNHNV and CDR2 is YYDKDF (reference sequence). Trimming took 2 bases from V and 8 from J; bases not matched to a gene: 8. The gene calls are TRBV15 and TRBJ2-1, with 8 bases aligning to TRBD1. This sequence was found in a child aged 2-15 years with inherited bone marrow failure, due to receive a stem cell transplant. The material was PBMCs, obtained before TCRalphabeta/CD19-depleted stem cell transplant. The DNA of the CDR3 is TGTGCCACCAGCAGACCTTGGACAGGGAATTATGAGCAGTTCTTC. This codes for CATSRPWTGNYEQFF.